This T cell receptor (beta chain) was profiled in a study of blood T cell repertoires in COVID-19. Study-wide background: Sources were T cells, B-cell-depleted T cells, or PBMCs; the material itself was cDNA or gDNA.

In the authors' workflow: Amplification from reference gene primers served as the basis for estimated nucleated cell counts. Profiled with immunoSEQ multiplex PCR; TCRdb holds only in-frame clones, not every one. That table furnishes V, J and clone size, whereas the DNA furnished D and trimming. The repertoire holds about 380,000 clones, with 85% to 90% as singletons. Looked up from germline, CDR1 is SGDLS and CDR2 is YYNGEE. V was cut by 6 bases and J by 0 bases, with 21 bases left in between. CDR3 length equals 18 residues. The sample comprised PBMCs or T cells enriched from blood (not recorded which). This receptor was identified in a young woman who had recovered from COVID-19. The V and J genes are TRBV9 and TRBJ2-2; possibly TRBD2 for D (5 bases). The CDR3: CASTQRVSGLSNTGELFF. The DNA for the CDR3 is TGTGCCAGCACCCAAAGAGTAAGCGGACTTTCGAACACCGGGGAGCTGTTTTTT. Combining the CDR3 with reference TRBV9 and TRBJ2-2 gives the whole variable domain DSGVTQTPKHLITATGQRVTLRCSPRSGDLSVYWYQQSLDQGLQFLIQYYNGEERAKGNILERFSAQQFPDLHSELNLSSLELGDSALYFCASTQRVSGLSNTGELFFGEGSRLTVL.